This T cell receptor beta chain was profiled in a study of response to subunit inactivated influenza vaccine. Study outcomes and limitations: Seasonal influenza vaccination, on each occasion, was suggested by the authors to recruit few new T cells.

TCRdb re-called the RT-PCR reads with MiXCR, one entry per CDR3 protein. The sample includes a few hundred thousand distinct CDR3 sequences, roughly a fifth of them seen just once. The CDR3 has 14 residues. The V segment lost 6 bases and the J segment 4 bases; nucleotides outside the gene matches: 7. Germline CDR1 MNHEY, CDR2 SVGEGT. This clonotype was seen only a few times. Antigen specificity is unknown. This TCR came from a man aged 45-69 years who received an inactivated influenza vaccine. The rearrangement joins TRBV6-2 or TRBV6-3 to TRBJ1-1, with 8 positions matching TRBD1. Sequenced material: PBMCs from blood, taken less than 22 months after vaccination. CDR3 region: CASSLTGEATEAFF. CDR3 nucleotide sequence: TGTGCCAGCAGCCTGACAGGGGAGGCCACTGAAGCTTTCTTT.